The present entry profiles one T cell receptor beta chain with its context. This CDR3 has 15 amino acids. Germline V gene lookup returns CDR1 LNHNV and CDR2 YYDKDF (reference sequence). V lost 5 bases, J lost 0 bases, and 11 bases lay in between. This sample was included in a study of blood T cell repertoires in COVID-19. TCRdb's table, derived via immunoSEQ multiplex PCR, lists solely in-frame clones and lacks some. In the table there are 100,000 or so clones, approximately 80% of which are singletons. The chain joins TRBV15 to TRBJ1-3, with D unresolved. The sample comprised peripheral blood. This clonotype was obtained from a human donor in a cohort sampled during active COVID-19. CDR3 in DNA: TGTGCCACCAGCCCCCGACTTCACTCTGGAAACACCATATATTTT. Protein: CATSPRLHSGNTIYF. Filled out from reference TRBV15 and TRBJ1-3, the complete variable domain reads DAMVIQNPRYQVTQFGKPVTLSCSQTLNHNVMYWYQQKSSQAPKLLFHYYDKDFNNEADTPDNFQSRRPNTSFCFLDIRSPGLGDTAMYLCATSPRLHSGNTIYFGEGSWLTVV.